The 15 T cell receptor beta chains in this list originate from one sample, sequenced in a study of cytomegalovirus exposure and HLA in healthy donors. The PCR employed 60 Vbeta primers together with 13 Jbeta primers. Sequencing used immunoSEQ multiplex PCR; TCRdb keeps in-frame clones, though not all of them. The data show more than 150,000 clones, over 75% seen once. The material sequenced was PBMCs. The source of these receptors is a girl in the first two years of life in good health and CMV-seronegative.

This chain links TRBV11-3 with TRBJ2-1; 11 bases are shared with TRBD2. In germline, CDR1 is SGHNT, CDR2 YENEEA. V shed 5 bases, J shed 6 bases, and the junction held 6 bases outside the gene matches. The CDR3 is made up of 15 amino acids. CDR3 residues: CASSPTSGATNEQFF. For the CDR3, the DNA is TGTGCCAGCAGCCCGACTAGCGGGGCCACCAATGAGCAGTTCTTC.

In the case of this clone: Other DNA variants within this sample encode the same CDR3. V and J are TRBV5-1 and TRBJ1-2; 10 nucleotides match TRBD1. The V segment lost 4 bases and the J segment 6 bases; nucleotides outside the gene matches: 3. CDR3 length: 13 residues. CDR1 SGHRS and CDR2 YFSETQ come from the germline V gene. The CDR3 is CASSQGQGDGYTF. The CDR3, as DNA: TGCGCCAGCAGCCAAGGACAGGGGGATGGCTACACCTTC.

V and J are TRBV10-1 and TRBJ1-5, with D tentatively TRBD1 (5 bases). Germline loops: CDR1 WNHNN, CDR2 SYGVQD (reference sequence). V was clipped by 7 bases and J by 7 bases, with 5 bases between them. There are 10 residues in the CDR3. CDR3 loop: CASTGQPQHF. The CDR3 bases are TGCGCCAGCACAGGGCAGCCCCAGCATTTT.

This CDR3 is CASSHPTGHQPQHF. The CDR3, as DNA: TGTGCCAGCAGCCACCCGACAGGGCATCAGCCCCAGCATTTT. This rearrangement joins TRBV6-1 to TRBJ1-5, with 7 bases matching TRBD1. Trimming cost V 6 bases and J 5 bases; bases outside gene matches: 7. This CDR3 spans 14 amino acids. Germline CDR1 is MNHNS and CDR2 is SASEGT.

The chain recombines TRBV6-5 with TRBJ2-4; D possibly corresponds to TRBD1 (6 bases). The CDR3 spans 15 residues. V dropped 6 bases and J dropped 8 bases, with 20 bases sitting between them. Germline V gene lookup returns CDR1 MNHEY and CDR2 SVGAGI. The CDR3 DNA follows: TGTGCCAGCAGGGACGGCAGGGGCGTTTTGGACATTCAGTACTTC. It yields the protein CASRDGRGVLDIQYF.

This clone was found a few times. As DNA, the CDR3 is TGTGCCAGCAGCGGATATACGGGACAAGAGATCTACGAGCAGTACTTC. Its protein is CASSGYTGQEIYEQYF. This chain connects TRBV5-5 to TRBJ2-7; TRBD1 might be the D (6 bases). CDR3 size: 16 residues. Looked up from germline, CDR1 is SGHKS and CDR2 is YYEKEE (reference sequence). With 4 bases removed from V and 3 bases from J, the gap between germline ends came to 20 bases.

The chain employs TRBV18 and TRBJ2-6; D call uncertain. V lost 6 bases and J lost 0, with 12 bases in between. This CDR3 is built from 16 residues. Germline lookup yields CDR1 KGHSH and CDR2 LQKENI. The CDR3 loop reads CASSPILTSGANVLTF. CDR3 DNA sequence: TGTGCCAGCTCCCCTATCCTCACCTCTGGGGCCAACGTCCTGACTTTC.

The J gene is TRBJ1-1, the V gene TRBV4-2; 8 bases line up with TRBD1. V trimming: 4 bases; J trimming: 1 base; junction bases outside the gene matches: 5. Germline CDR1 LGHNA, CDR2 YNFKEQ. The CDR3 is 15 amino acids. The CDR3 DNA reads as TGTGCCAGCAGCCCTCACAGGGGGAAGAACACTGAAGCTTTCTTT. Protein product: CASSPHRGKNTEAFF.

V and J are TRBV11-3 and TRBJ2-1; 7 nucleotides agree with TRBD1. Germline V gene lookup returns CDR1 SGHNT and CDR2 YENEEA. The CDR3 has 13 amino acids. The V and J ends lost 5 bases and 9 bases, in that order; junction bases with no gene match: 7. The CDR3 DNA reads TGTGCCAGCAGCGCTGGGACAGTAAGTGAGCAGTTCTTC. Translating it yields CASSAGTVSEQFF.

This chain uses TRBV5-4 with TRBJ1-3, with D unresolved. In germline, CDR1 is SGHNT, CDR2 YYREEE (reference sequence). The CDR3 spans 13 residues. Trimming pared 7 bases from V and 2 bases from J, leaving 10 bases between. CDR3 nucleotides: TGTGCCAGCGGAAACAGAACTGGAAACACCATATATTTT. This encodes CASGNRTGNTIYF.

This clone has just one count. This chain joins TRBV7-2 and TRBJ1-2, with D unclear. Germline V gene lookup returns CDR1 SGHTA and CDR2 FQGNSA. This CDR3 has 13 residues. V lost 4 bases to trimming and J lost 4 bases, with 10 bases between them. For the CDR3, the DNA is TGTGCCAGCAGCTCTAGCAGGCTCTATGGCTACACCTTC. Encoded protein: CASSSSRLYGYTF. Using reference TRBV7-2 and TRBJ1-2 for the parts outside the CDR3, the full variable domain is GAGVSQSPSNKVTEKGKDVELRCDPISGHTALYWYRQSLGQGLEFLIYFQGNSAPDKSGLPSDRFSAERTGGSVSTLTIQRTQQEDSAVYLCASSSSRLYGYTFGSGTRLTVV.

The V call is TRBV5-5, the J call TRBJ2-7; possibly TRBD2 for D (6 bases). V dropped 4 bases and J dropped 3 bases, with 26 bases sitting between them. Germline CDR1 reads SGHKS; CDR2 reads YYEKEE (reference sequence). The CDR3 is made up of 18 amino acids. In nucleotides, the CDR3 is TGTGCCAGCAGCGACGCCGGGGGACTGCTCTCTCTCCGCTACGAGCAGTACTTC. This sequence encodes CASSDAGGLLSLRYEQYF.

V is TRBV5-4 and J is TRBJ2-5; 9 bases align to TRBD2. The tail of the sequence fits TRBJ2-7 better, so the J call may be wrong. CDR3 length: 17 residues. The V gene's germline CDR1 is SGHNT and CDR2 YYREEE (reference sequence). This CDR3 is CASSIGTSRPINHEQYF. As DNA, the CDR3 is TGTGCCAGCAGCATCGGGACTAGCAGACCTATTAACCACGAGCAGTACTTC.

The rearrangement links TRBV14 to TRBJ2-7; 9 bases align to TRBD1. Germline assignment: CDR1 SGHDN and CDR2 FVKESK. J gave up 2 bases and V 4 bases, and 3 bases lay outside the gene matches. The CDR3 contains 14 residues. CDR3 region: CASSPGTGPYEQYF. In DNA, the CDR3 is TGTGCCAGCAGCCCCGGGACAGGGCCCTACGAGCAGTACTTC.

CDR3 DNA sequence: TGCGCCAGCAGAAGAGTGCAGGGGGCGGAATATGATACGCAGTATTTT. Translating gives CASRRVQGAEYDTQYF. The rearrangement links TRBV5-1 to TRBJ2-3; TRBD1 matches 8 bases. The CDR3 runs 16 residues. Germline V gene lookup returns CDR1 SGHRS and CDR2 YFSETQ. V lost 5 bases to trimming and J lost 6 bases; unmatched junction nucleotides: 14.